A single sample gave rise to the 28 T cell receptor beta chains below, sequenced in a study of CD8+ T cells in alopecia areata. Extracted from the samples, RNA was reverse transcribed into cDNA to serve as the sequencing template. Here immunoSEQ multiplex PCR was the method, and the copy in TCRdb shows in-frame clones only, minus some. This sample has 170,000 or so clones, with about 55% found just once. Treatment of the sample: oral pan-JAK inhibitor, 5-10 mg twice daily. This specimen was CD8+ T cells sorted from blood, taken at week 24, from a patient treated with tofacitinib. Receptors originate from a human donor with alopecia areata.

V and J are TRBV6-5 and TRBJ2-2, with D unresolved. V lost 0 bases and J lost 7, with 6 bases in between. Germline V CDR1 and CDR2: MNHEY, SVGAGI. The CDR3 is made up of 13 amino acids. DNA for the CDR3: TGTGCCAGCAGTTACTCCAGTAACGGGGAGCTGTTTTTT. It yields the protein CASSYSSNGELFF.

This clone was picked up one time. The chain links TRBV13 to TRBJ1-2, with no clear D. The CDR3 is 13 amino acids. The germline gives CDR1 PRHDT, CDR2 FYEKMQ (reference sequence). Trimming left V 4 bases short and J 1 base short, with 7 bases between. CDR3 amino acids: CASSSNLNYGYTF. The CDR3 DNA is TGTGCCAGCAGCTCAAATCTTAACTATGGCTACACCTTC.

This clone was seen a few times. The rearrangement links TRBV11-2 to TRBJ1-1, with 9 positions matching TRBD1. V lost 1 base to trimming and J lost 3 bases; unmatched junction nucleotides: 3. In germline, CDR1 is SGHAT, CDR2 FQNNGV. The CDR3 contains 15 residues. Here the CDR3 DNA reads TGTGCCAGCAGCTTAGGGACAGGGGTCGACACTGAAGCTTTCTTT. Its translation is CASSLGTGVDTEAFF. Using reference TRBV11-2 and TRBJ1-1 for the parts outside the CDR3, the full variable domain is EAGVAQSPRYKIIEKRQSVAFWCNPISGHATLYWYQQILGQGPKLLIQFQNNGVVDDSQLPKDRFSAERLKGVDSTLKIQPAKLEDSAVYLCASSLGTGVDTEAFFGQGTRLTVV.

The J gene is TRBJ2-1, the V gene TRBV11-2; 7 bases are shared with TRBD2. The length of the CDR3 is 14 residues. Germline V CDR1 and CDR2: SGHAT, FQNNGV. Germline trimming cut 8 bases from V and 4 bases from J; bases unmatched to any gene: 8. CDR3 sequence: CASRAGGGYNEQFF. CDR3 DNA sequence: TGTGCCAGCCGGGCGGGCGGGGGATACAATGAGCAGTTCTTC.

The genes are TRBV30 and TRBJ2-5, with D possibly being TRBD1 (5 bases). Trimming took 0 bases from V and 5 from J, leaving 10 bases between them. There are 13 residues in the CDR3. Germline V gives CDR1 GTSNPN, CDR2 SVGIG (reference sequence). CDR3 region: CAWSVQVTETQYF. CDR3 nucleotides: TGTGCCTGGAGTGTACAGGTAACGGAGACCCAGTACTTC.

The V and J genes are TRBV27 and TRBJ2-2, with D tentatively TRBD1 (6 bases). This CDR3 has 14 amino acids. From germline, CDR1 is MNHEY and CDR2 SMNVEV (reference sequence). Trimming took off 4 bases at V and 1 base at J, with 7 bases between the two ends. The CDR3 DNA follows: TGTGCCAGCAGTTCGACAGGGAACACCGGGGAGCTGTTTTTT. This gives the protein CASSSTGNTGELFF.

The chain joins TRBV5-6 to TRBJ1-2; 7 nucleotides agree with TRBD1. Germline lookup yields CDR1 SGHDT and CDR2 YYEEEE. J gave up 4 bases and V 4 bases, and 13 bases lay outside the gene matches. This CDR3 spans 16 amino acids. The CDR3 nucleotides are TGTGCCAGCAGCCCCGCTGGACGGACAGGTACCTATGGCTACACCTTC. It encodes CASSPAGRTGTYGYTF.

The chain joins TRBV30 to TRBJ1-6; D remains ambiguous. CDR1 and CDR2 (germline): GTSNPN, SVGIG (reference sequence). This CDR3 contains 14 residues. Trimming took 0 bases from V and 5 from J, leaving 8 bases between them. CDR3 loop: CAWSVGIDNSPLHF. The CDR3 coding sequence is TGTGCCTGGAGTGTTGGGATTGATAATTCACCCCTCCACTTT.

The gene calls are TRBV11-2 and TRBJ2-1, with D maybe TRBD1 (6 bases). The CDR3 has 13 amino acids. The germline V and J ends were trimmed by 5 bases and 5 bases, with 10 bases remaining between them. The V gene's germline CDR1 is SGHAT and CDR2 FQNNGV. The CDR3 DNA sequence: TGTGCCAGCAGCGGGGGCAGGGACAATGAGCAGTTCTTC. As protein: CASSGGRDNEQFF.

The chain couples TRBV20-1 to TRBJ2-2; either TRBD1 or TRBD2 may fit D (5 bases each). Trimming removed 6 bases at V and 8 bases at J, with 10 bases between. CDR3 length: 11 amino acids. Germline-derived CDR1 and CDR2 are DFQATT and SNEGSKA (reference sequence). The CDR3 sequence: CSAWGSGELFF. The CDR3 nucleotides read TGCAGTGCCTGGGGGTCGGGGGAGCTGTTTTTT.

The rearrangement uses TRBV25-1 and TRBJ1-2, with D possibly matching TRBD1 (6 bases). Trimming shortened V by 2 bases and J by 7 bases, and 17 bases separated the two germline ends. This CDR3 spans 15 amino acids. Looked up from germline, CDR1 is MGHDK and CDR2 is SYGVNS. Here the CDR3 DNA reads TGTGCCAGCAGTGAAGACTCAGGGGTAATTGGTGGCTACACCTTC. Encoded protein: CASSEDSGVIGGYTF.

As to this clone: The sample has other DNA sequences that encode this CDR3 too. The gene calls are TRBV4-3 and TRBJ1-1; D is ambiguous. The CDR3 totals 14 residues. Germline V CDR1 and CDR2: LGHNA, YSLEER. The V end lost 0 bases, the J end lost 4 bases, and 9 bases lay between the germline ends. The CDR3 sequence is CASSQDRVGTEAFF. The CDR3 DNA is TGCGCCAGCAGCCAAGATAGGGTGGGCACTGAAGCTTTCTTT.

The chain uses TRBV29-1 and TRBJ1-2; D gene unclear. V lost 7 bases and J lost 0, with 6 bases in between. The CDR3 spans 11 residues. Looked up from germline, CDR1 is SQVTM and CDR2 is ANQGSEA. In DNA form, the CDR3 reads TGCAGCGATGCAGCTAACTATGGCTACACCTTC. This codes for CSDAANYGYTF.

CDR3 DNA sequence: TGCAGCGTGGTAGGGGGCGCGGGGACTGAAGCTTTCTTT. It encodes CSVVGGAGTEAFF. The chain couples TRBV29-1 to TRBJ1-1; 7 positions match TRBD1. CDR3 length: 13 residues. The ends lost 6 bases at V and 5 bases at J; junction bases unmatched: 9. Looked up from germline, CDR1 is SQVTM and CDR2 is ANQGSEA.

V and J are TRBV4-3 and TRBJ2-3, with 9 bases matching TRBD2. V shed 4 bases and J 4 bases; nucleotides not matched to a gene: 3. The CDR3 covers 14 residues. CDR1 and CDR2 from the germline V gene are LGHNA and YSLEER. The CDR3 is CASSPGLAADTQYF. The CDR3 nucleotides are TGCGCCAGCAGCCCGGGACTAGCAGCAGATACGCAGTATTTT.

CDR3 DNA sequence: TGCGCCAGCAGAGGACAGGGGCAAGAGACCCAGTACTTC. This encodes CASRGQGQETQYF. The rearrangement joins TRBV5-1 to TRBJ2-5; 9 nucleotides agree with TRBD1. The CDR3 length is 13 residues. Trimming cost V 5 bases and J 2 bases; bases outside gene matches: 1. Germline CDR1 reads SGHRS; CDR2 reads YFSETQ.

This chain links TRBV6-5 with TRBJ1-1, with D possibly TRBD1 on 5 matching bases. The CDR3 length is 14 residues. Trimming shortened V by 5 bases and J by 4 bases, and 14 bases separated the two germline ends. Germline V gene data show CDR1 as MNHEY and CDR2 as SVGAGI. This chain's CDR3 is CASSVTGFSTEAFF. The CDR3 DNA reads TGTGCCAGCAGTGTAACAGGTTTCAGCACTGAAGCTTTCTTT.

This clone turned up a few times. This chain links TRBV11-2 with TRBJ2-1, with D perhaps matching TRBD1 (6 bases). V shed 1 base and J shed 10 bases, with 8 bases lying between them. In germline, CDR1 is SGHAT, CDR2 FQNNGV. The CDR3 extends over 12 amino acids. For the CDR3, the DNA is TGTGCCAGCAGCTTAGGCGACAGGGAGCAGTTCTTC. Translated, it gives CASSLGDREQFF.

This clone was detected only a few times. The chain recombines TRBV21-1 with TRBJ2-2; TRBD1 reflects the table's D call only, with no check against the DNA. TRBV21-1 is a recognized pseudogene. There are 20 residues in the CDR3. CDR3 DNA sequence: TGTGCCAGCAGCAAACAGCTCCCCTTTACAGGGGGTCGCCTCACCGGGGAGCTGTTTTTT. Translation gives CASSKQLPFTGGRLTGELFF.

The chain joins TRBV27 to TRBJ1-4; TRBD1 agrees at 7 bases. With V trimmed by 5 bases and J by 8 bases, 17 bases remained unmatched. This CDR3 spans 17 amino acids. The germline V gene encodes CDR1 MNHEY and CDR2 SMNVEV (reference sequence). The CDR3 nucleotides read TGTGCCAGCAGTCCTGGGACAGCCTACTTACCTCAAGAAAAACTGTTTTTT. This codes for CASSPGTAYLPQEKLFF.

This rearrangement joins TRBV4-3 to TRBJ2-7; no firm D call. V dropped 0 bases and J dropped 1 base, with 10 bases sitting between them. CDR1 is LGHNA, CDR2 YSLEER, per germline. The CDR3 consists of 15 residues. In DNA, the CDR3 is TGCGCCAGCAGCCAAGATCGTTCGGATTCCTACGAGCAGTACTTC. Residues: CASSQDRSDSYEQYF.

The chain recombines TRBV11-2 with TRBJ2-7, with 9 bases lining up with TRBD2. There are 14 residues in the CDR3. Germline CDR1 reads SGHAT; CDR2 reads FQNNGV. V shed 5 bases and J 4 bases; nucleotides not matched to a gene: 6. CDR3 residues: CASSLNSGRYEQYF. The CDR3, as DNA: TGTGCCAGCAGCCTAAATAGCGGGAGATACGAGCAGTACTTC.

The chain employs TRBV2 and TRBJ2-5; TRBD1 matches 9 bases. The CDR3 length is 16 residues. V dropped 5 bases and J dropped 3; count of bases not matched to a gene: 10. Germline V CDR1 and CDR2: SNHLY, FYNNEI. CDR3: CASSPHGQGSEETQYF. As DNA, the CDR3 is TGTGCCAGCAGTCCCCATGGACAGGGGAGTGAAGAGACCCAGTACTTC.

The rearrangement links TRBV9 to TRBJ2-5; D gene uncertain. There are 14 residues in the CDR3. Trimming took 0 bases from V and 4 from J, leaving 10 bases between them. Germline V lookup: CDR1 SGDLS, CDR2 YYNGEE. The CDR3 loop is CASSVGGRLETQYF. CDR3 in DNA: TGTGCCAGCAGCGTAGGAGGACGTTTAGAGACCCAGTACTTC.

The chain links TRBV2 to TRBJ1-3; D is uncertain. The ends were cut back, 2 bases at V and 4 bases at J, with 18 bases in the middle. Looked up from germline, CDR1 is SNHLY and CDR2 is FYNNEI. The CDR3 is 17 amino acids. The CDR3 DNA reads as TGTGCCAGCAGTGAATACTCGGCGATGAGGAGGGGAAACACCATATATTTT. This codes for CASSEYSAMRRGNTIYF.

V is TRBV4-3 and J is TRBJ2-4; D gene unclear. The V and J ends lost 0 bases and 4 bases respectively, with 10 bases between them. The CDR3 totals 15 residues. Germline CDR1 is LGHNA and CDR2 is YSLEER. CDR3 nucleotide sequence: TGCGCCAGCAGCCAAGATAGGTCAGTGAAAAACATTCAGTACTTC. Translated: CASSQDRSVKNIQYF.

This clone appeared a few times. The CDR3 bases are TGTGCCAGCAGCGGACCGGGACGGGAACTTGGAGATACGCAGTATTTT. It is translated as CASSGPGRELGDTQYF. The gene calls are TRBV11-2 and TRBJ2-3; D may be TRBD1 or TRBD2 (5 bases each). The CDR3 contains 16 residues. CDR1 and CDR2 from the germline V gene are SGHAT and FQNNGV. Trimming removed 5 bases from V and 5 bases from J, with 20 bases in between.

The gene calls are TRBV5-6 and TRBJ1-6; D is uncertain. The CDR3 contains 16 residues. The V gene lost 0 bases and the J gene lost 2 bases, with 9 bases spanning the gap. CDR1 is SGHDT, CDR2 YYEEEE, per germline. The CDR3 here is CASSLGGAAYNSPLHF. In DNA, the CDR3 is TGTGCCAGCAGCTTGGGGGGAGCGGCCTATAATTCACCCCTCCACTTT.